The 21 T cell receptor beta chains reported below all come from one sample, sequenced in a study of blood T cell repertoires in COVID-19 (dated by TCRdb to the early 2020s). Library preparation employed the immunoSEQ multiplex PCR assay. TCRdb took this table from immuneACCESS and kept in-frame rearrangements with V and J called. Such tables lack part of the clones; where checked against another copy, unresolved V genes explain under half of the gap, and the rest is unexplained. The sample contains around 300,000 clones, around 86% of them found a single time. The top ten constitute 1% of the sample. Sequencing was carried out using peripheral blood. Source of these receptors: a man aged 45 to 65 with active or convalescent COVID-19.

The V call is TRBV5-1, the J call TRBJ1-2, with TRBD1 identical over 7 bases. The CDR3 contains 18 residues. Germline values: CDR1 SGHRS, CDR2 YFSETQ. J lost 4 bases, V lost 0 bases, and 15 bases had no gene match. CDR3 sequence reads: CASSLGIPGTATSYGYTF. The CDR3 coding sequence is TGCGCCAGCAGCTTGGGAATTCCCGGGACAGCGACTTCCTATGGCTACACCTTC.

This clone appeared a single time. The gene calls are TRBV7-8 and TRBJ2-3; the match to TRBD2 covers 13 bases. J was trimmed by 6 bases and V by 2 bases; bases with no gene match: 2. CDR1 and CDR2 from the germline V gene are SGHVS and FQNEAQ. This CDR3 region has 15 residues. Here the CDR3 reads CASSLPTSGRDTQYF. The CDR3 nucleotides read TGTGCCAGCAGCTTACCGACTAGCGGGAGGGATACGCAGTATTTT. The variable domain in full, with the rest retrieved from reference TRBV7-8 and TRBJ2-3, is GAGVSQSPRYKVAKRGQDVALRCDPISGHVSLFWYQQALGQGPEFLTYFQNEAQLDKSGLPSDRFFAERPEGSVSTLKIQRTQQEDSAVYLCASSLPTSGRDTQYFGPGTRLTVL.

The CDR3 loop is CATSDTGTGELFF. CDR3 in DNA: TGTGCCACCAGTGATACAGGGACCGGGGAGCTGTTTTTT. The chain couples TRBV24-1 to TRBJ2-2; maybe TRBD1 (6 bases). There are 13 residues in the CDR3. Germline values: CDR1 KGHDR, CDR2 SFDVKD. V lost 3 bases, J lost 5 bases, and 6 bases lay in between.

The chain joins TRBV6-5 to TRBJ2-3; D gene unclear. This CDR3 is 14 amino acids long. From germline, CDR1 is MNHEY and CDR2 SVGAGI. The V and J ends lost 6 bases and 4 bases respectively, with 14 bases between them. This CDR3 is CASRSSRLSDTQYF. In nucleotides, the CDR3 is TGTGCCAGCAGATCAAGCCGTCTTTCAGATACGCAGTATTTT.

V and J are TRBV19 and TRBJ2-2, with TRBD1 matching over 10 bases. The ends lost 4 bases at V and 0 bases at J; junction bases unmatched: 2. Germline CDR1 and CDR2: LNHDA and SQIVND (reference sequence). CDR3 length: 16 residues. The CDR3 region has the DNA TGTGCCAGTAGTAGAGGACAGGGGGCGAACACCGGGGAGCTGTTTTTT. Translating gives CASSRGQGANTGELFF.

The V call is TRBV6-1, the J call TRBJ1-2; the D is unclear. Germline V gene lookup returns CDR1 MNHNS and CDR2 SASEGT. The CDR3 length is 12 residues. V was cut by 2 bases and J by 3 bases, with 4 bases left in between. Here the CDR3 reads CASSEPYYGYTF. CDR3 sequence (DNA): TGTGCCAGCAGTGAACCGTACTATGGCTACACCTTC.

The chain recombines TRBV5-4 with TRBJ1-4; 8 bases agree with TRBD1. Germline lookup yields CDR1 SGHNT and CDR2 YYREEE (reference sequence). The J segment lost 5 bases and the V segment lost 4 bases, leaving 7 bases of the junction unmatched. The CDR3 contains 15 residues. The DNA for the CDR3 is TGTGCCAGCAGCCCGACAGGGGCGGCGAATGAAAAACTGTTTTTT. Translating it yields CASSPTGAANEKLFF.

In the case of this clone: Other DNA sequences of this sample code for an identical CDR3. In DNA, the CDR3 is TGCGCCAGCAGCTTGACAGAGAACTATGGCTACACCTTC. Translating it yields CASSLTENYGYTF. This sequence joins TRBV5-1 and TRBJ1-2; D gene ambiguous. Germline assignment: CDR1 SGHRS and CDR2 YFSETQ. The germline V and J ends were trimmed by 1 base and 2 bases, with 6 bases remaining between them. The CDR3 loop spans 13 amino acids.

CDR3 residues: CASSLTTYNEQFF. In nucleotides, the CDR3 is TGTGCCAGCAGCCTCACTACCTACAATGAGCAGTTCTTC. The rearrangement links TRBV6-2 or TRBV6-3 to TRBJ2-1, with unresolved D. Germline V lookup: CDR1 MNHEY, CDR2 SVGEGT. The CDR3 is made up of 13 amino acids. V gave up 6 bases and J gave up 2 bases, with 8 bases separating them.

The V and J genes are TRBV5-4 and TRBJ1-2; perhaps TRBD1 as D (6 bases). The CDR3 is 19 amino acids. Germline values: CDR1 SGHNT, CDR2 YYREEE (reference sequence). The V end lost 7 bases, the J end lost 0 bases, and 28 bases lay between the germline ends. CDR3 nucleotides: TGTGCCAGCCGCAAAATGTCCCCCCCACAGGGACCGTCTAACTATGGCTACACCTTC. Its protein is CASRKMSPPQGPSNYGYTF.

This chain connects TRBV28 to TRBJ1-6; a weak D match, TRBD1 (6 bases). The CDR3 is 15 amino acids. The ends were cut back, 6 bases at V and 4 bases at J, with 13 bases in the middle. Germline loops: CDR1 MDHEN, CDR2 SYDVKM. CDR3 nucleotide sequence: TGTGCCAGCAGCCCCGACAGGTTTTATAATTCACCCCTCCACTTT. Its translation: CASSPDRFYNSPLHF.

The CDR3 here is CASTGQGVGEKLFF. The CDR3 DNA sequence: TGTGCCAGCACCGGACAGGGGGTTGGTGAAAAACTGTTTTTT. The chain uses TRBV11-2 and TRBJ1-4; 10 bases map to TRBD1. Germline V CDR1 and CDR2: SGHAT, FQNNGV. J was trimmed by 7 bases and V by 7 bases; bases with no gene match: 6. CDR3 length equals 14 residues.

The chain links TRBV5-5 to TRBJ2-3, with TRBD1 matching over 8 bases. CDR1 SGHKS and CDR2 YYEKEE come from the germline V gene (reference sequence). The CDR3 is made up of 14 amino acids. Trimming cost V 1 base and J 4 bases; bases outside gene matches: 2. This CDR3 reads CASSLQGAADTQYF. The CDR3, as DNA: TGTGCCAGCAGCTTGCAGGGGGCGGCAGATACGCAGTATTTT.

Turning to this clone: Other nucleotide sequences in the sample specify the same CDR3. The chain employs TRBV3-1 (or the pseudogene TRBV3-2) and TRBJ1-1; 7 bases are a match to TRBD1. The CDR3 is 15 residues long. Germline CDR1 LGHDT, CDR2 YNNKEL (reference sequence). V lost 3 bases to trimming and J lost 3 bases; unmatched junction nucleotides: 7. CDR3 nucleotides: TGTGCCAGCAGCCATAGGGGGCGCGGGTACACTGAAGCTTTCTTT. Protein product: CASSHRGRGYTEAFF.

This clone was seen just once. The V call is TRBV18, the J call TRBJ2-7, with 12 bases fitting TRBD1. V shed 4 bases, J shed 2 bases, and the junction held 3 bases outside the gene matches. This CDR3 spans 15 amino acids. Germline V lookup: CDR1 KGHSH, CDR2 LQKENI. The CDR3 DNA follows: TGTGCCAGCTCACTGGGACAGGGGGCCCCCTACGAGCAGTACTTC. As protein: CASSLGQGAPYEQYF.

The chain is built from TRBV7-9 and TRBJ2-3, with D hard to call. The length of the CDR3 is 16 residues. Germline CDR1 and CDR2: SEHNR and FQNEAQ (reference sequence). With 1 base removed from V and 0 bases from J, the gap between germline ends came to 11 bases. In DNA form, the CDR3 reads TGTGCCAGCAGCTTAGTGGTAGCCCTTAGCACAGATACGCAGTATTTT. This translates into CASSLVVALSTDTQYF.

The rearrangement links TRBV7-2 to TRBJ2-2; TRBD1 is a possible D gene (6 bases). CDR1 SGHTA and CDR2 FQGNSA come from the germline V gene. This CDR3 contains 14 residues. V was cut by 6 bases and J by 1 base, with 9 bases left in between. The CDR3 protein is CASRKGGNTGELFF. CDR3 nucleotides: TGTGCCAGCAGGAAAGGGGGGAACACCGGGGAGCTGTTTTTT.

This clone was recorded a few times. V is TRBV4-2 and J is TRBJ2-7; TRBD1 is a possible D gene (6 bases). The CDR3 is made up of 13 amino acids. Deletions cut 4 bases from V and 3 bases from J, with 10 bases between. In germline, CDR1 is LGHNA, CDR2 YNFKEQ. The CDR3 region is CASSLGQFYEQYF. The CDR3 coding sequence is TGTGCCAGCAGCCTTGGACAGTTCTACGAGCAGTACTTC.

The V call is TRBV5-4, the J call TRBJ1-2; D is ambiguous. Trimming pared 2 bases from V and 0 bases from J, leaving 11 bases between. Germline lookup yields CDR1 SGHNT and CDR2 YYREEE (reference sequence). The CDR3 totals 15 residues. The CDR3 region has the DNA TGTGCCAGCAGCTTTGCTCACCGAGCTAACTATGGCTACACCTTC. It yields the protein CASSFAHRANYGYTF. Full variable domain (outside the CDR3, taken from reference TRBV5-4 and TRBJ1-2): ETGVTQSPTHLIKTRGQQVTLRCSSQSGHNTVSWYQQALGQGPQFIFQYYREEENGRGNFPPRFSGLQFPNYSSELNVNALELDDSALYLCASSFAHRANYGYTFGSGTRLTVV.

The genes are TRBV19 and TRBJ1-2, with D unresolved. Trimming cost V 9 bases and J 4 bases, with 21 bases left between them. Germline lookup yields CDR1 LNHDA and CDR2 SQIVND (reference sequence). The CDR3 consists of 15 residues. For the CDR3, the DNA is TGTGCCAGCACGATTAAGGAAGGACTGCTCTATGGCTACACCTTC. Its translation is CASTIKEGLLYGYTF.

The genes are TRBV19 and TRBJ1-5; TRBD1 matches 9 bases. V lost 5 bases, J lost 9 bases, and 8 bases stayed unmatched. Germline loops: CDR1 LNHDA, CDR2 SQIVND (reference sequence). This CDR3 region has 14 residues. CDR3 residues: CASSPTTGGVPQHF. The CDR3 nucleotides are TGTGCCAGTAGTCCTACGACAGGGGGAGTGCCCCAGCATTTT.